The clone carrying this T cell receptor (beta chain) came up once. Use of 60 Vbeta and 13 Jbeta primers characterized the PCR. TCRdb's table, derived via immunoSEQ multiplex PCR, lists solely in-frame clones and lacks some. Of tens of thousands of clones listed, more than 70% are singletons. The entry originates in a study of cytomegalovirus exposure and HLA in healthy donors. Study summary: Of roughly 400 genotyped donors, roughly 81% clustered with self-reported Caucasian donors.

CDR3 length equals 13 residues. V lost 10 bases to trimming and J lost 0 bases; unmatched junction nucleotides: 5. From germline, CDR1 is ENHRY and CDR2 SYGVKD. Each donor was healthy, and each was a bone marrow donor. This clonotype was obtained from a man in his forties in good health and CMV-seronegative. Sequencing was carried out using PBMCs. The rearrangement uses TRBV10-3 and TRBJ1-2; TRBD1 matches at 7 bases. CDR3 residues: CATTGAANYGYTF. CDR3 nucleotide sequence: TGTGCCACAACAGGGGCGGCTAACTATGGCTACACCTTC.